The source of this T cell receptor beta chain is a study of T cell responses to AZD1222 COVID-19 vaccine. Looking at the study overall: Second-dose intervals near 4 or 12 weeks were combined.

Germline V CDR1 and CDR2: SGHRS, YFSETQ. This CDR3 has 17 residues. V lost 2 bases and J lost 4, with 19 bases in between. Details on this clone: The antigen is not known.

The protocol was immunoSEQ multiplex PCR, while the TCRdb copy is restricted to in-frame clones and leaves out a portion. Among 150,000 or so clones, 86% were seen once, and the ten largest hold 20% to 25%. Study-level findings and limits: Close to half of all spike-specific TCRs reportedly target regions of the variants that are unmutated. Vaccination with two AZD1222 doses was followed by a rise in Spike-specific TCR breadth and depth. White British donors predominated, females outnumbered males, and clonal diversity was possibly underestimated.

Sequencing was performed on peripheral blood, taken on day 0 of AZD1222 vaccination. The genes are TRBV5-1 and TRBJ1-5; maybe TRBD1 (5 bases). The clonotype comes from an adult in good health. CDR3 nucleotide sequence: TGCGCCAGCAGCTTTCTCCTACAGGAGGTGAGAAATCAGCCCCAGCATTTT. Translation: CASSFLLQEVRNQPQHF.